A single sample is the source of the 27 T cell receptor beta chains below, sequenced in a study of cytomegalovirus exposure and HLA in healthy donors. The study ran its PCR with 60 Vbeta and 13 Jbeta primers. TCRdb keeps only in-frame clones here, not all; method: immunoSEQ multiplex PCR. This sample has 200,000 to 250,000 clones, with 55% to 75% found just once. Sequenced input: PBMCs. All receptors come from a man aged 40-50 years in good health and CMV-seropositive.

The chain employs TRBV9 and TRBJ2-3, with a tentative D call TRBD1 (6 bases). V lost 4 bases and J lost 0, with 15 bases in between. CDR1 is SGDLS and CDR2 is YYNGEE in the germline V gene. The length of the CDR3 is 16 residues. As DNA, the CDR3 is TGTGCCAGCAGCAACGACAGGTTAGCTAGCACAGATACGCAGTATTTT. Translated: CASSNDRLASTDTQYF. Supplemented by reference TRBV9 and TRBJ2-3, the full variable domain reads DSGVTQTPKHLITATGQRVTLRCSPRSGDLSVYWYQQSLDQGLQFLIQYYNGEERAKGNILERFSAQQFPDLHSELNLSSLELGDSALYFCASSNDRLASTDTQYFGPGTRLTVL.

This sequence joins TRBV5-1 and TRBJ1-1; 7 positions match TRBD1. Germline V gene data show CDR1 as SGHRS and CDR2 as YFSETQ. The CDR3 runs to 13 residues. Trimming took 6 bases from V and 2 from J; bases not matched to a gene: 4. The CDR3 nucleotides read TGCGCCAGCATGGACAGGCTAAACACTGAAGCTTTCTTT. Translated, it gives CASMDRLNTEAFF.

This sequence joins TRBV7-3 and TRBJ2-1, with 7 bases matching TRBD2. This CDR3 is built from 15 residues. Trimming at V came to 5 bases and at J to 5 bases, leaving 9 bases not matched to a gene. In germline, CDR1 is SGHTA, CDR2 FQGTGA. CDR3: CASSDLGGGNNEQFF. The CDR3 DNA reads TGTGCCAGCAGCGACCTGGGCGGGGGAAACAATGAGCAGTTCTTC.

The chain recombines TRBV28 with TRBJ1-5; 9 nucleotides align to TRBD1. Germline assignment: CDR1 MDHEN and CDR2 SYDVKM. CDR3 length equals 14 residues. Germline trimming cut 6 bases from V and 4 bases from J; bases unmatched to any gene: 4. The CDR3 region is CASSEGQGNQPQHF. CDR3 DNA: TGTGCCAGCAGCGAAGGACAGGGGAATCAGCCCCAGCATTTT.

The J gene is TRBJ2-1, the V gene TRBV6-5, with TRBD2 matching over 7 bases. V lost 6 bases to trimming and J lost 6 bases; unmatched junction nucleotides: 5. CDR3 size: 13 residues. The germline V gene has CDR1 MNHEY and CDR2 SVGAGI. This CDR3 is CASRIGLVNEQFF. CDR3 sequence (DNA): TGTGCCAGCAGGATCGGACTAGTCAATGAGCAGTTCTTC.

This chain uses TRBV7-2 with TRBJ2-7; the D gene is possibly TRBD1 (5 bases). The ends were cut back, 1 base at V and 3 bases at J, with 10 bases in the middle. Per the germline V gene, CDR1 is SGHTA and CDR2 is FQGNSA. The CDR3 is 14 amino acids. In nucleotides, the CDR3 is TGTGCCAGCAGCTTAGGGCCCCAGGGCTACGAGCAGTACTTC. It translates to CASSLGPQGYEQYF.

This sequence joins TRBV4-1 and TRBJ2-3; D may be TRBD1 (8 bases). Germline loops: CDR1 MGHRA, CDR2 YSYEKL. The CDR3 is 16 residues long. Trimming stripped 3 bases from V and 11 bases from J, with 24 bases between. The CDR3 reads CASSHPRTGRDVLQYF. CDR3 nucleotides: TGCGCCAGCAGCCATCCTAGGACAGGGAGGGACGTTCTGCAGTATTTT.

This clone has more than one count but fewer than ten. This chain uses TRBV5-1 with TRBJ2-5, with a possible D match to TRBD2 (5 bases). CDR1 and CDR2 (germline): SGHRS, YFSETQ. CDR3 length: 13 amino acids. Between the trimmed V and J ends, which lost 2 bases and 2 bases, there was a span of 7 bases. In DNA, the CDR3 is TGCGCCAGCAGCTTCGGGGTTCAAGAGACCCAGTACTTC. It translates to CASSFGVQETQYF.

As to this clone: This sample also contains other DNA sequences that code for the same CDR3. The chain employs TRBV5-1 and TRBJ2-3; 7 bases are shared with TRBD1. Germline loops: CDR1 SGHRS, CDR2 YFSETQ. The length of the CDR3 is 15 residues. Trimming removed 0 bases from V and 1 base from J; junction bases left unmatched: 2. As DNA, the CDR3 is TGCGCCAGCAGCTTGGTAGGACAGGGCACAGATACGCAGTATTTT. Protein: CASSLVGQGTDTQYF. Filled out from reference TRBV5-1 and TRBJ2-3, the complete variable domain reads KAGVTQTPRYLIKTRGQQVTLSCSPISGHRSVSWYQQTPGQGLQFLFEYFSETQRNKGNFPGRFSGRQFSNSRSEMNVSTLELGDSALYLCASSLVGQGTDTQYFGPGTRLTVL.

This chain links TRBV5-1 with TRBJ2-3; 9 bases are shared with TRBD1. The V gene's germline CDR1 is SGHRS and CDR2 YFSETQ. This CDR3 has 15 residues. J lost 5 bases, V lost 0 bases, and 4 bases had no gene match. In DNA, the CDR3 is TGCGCCAGCAGCTTGGTACAGGGGGCTGGAGATACGCAGTATTTT. It codes for CASSLVQGAGDTQYF. Full variable domain (remainder filled in from reference TRBV5-1 and TRBJ2-3): KAGVTQTPRYLIKTRGQQVTLSCSPISGHRSVSWYQQTPGQGLQFLFEYFSETQRNKGNFPGRFSGRQFSNSRSEMNVSTLELGDSALYLCASSLVQGAGDTQYFGPGTRLTVL.

The chain carries TRBV7-2 and TRBJ2-5; D is perhaps TRBD1 (5 bases). The CDR3 is 13 amino acids. Trimming pared 5 bases from V and 6 bases from J, leaving 13 bases between. CDR1 is SGHTA, CDR2 FQGNSA, per germline. The CDR3 loop is CASSPWQGKTQYF. CDR3 coding DNA: TGTGCCAGCAGCCCCTGGCAGGGAAAGACCCAGTACTTC.

The V and J genes are TRBV6-7 and TRBJ2-3; D not certain. TRBV6-7 falls under the ORF class, with uncertain function. CDR3 length: 10 amino acids. Trimming took off 2 bases at V and 13 bases at J, with 7 bases between the two ends. The CDR3 loop is CASSYAKEYF. The CDR3 nucleotides read TGTGCCAGCAGTTACGCTAAAGAGTATTTT.

The chain has TRBV5-1 and TRBJ2-5; TRBD2 aligns across 14 bases. CDR1 is SGHRS, CDR2 YFSETQ, per germline. This CDR3 spans 19 amino acids. V was pared by 4 bases and J by 2 bases, with 13 bases of the junction left unmatched. For the CDR3, the DNA is TGCGCCAGCAGCCCGCAAACTCCGGGACTAGCGGGGGAGCAAGAGACCCAGTACTTC. Residues: CASSPQTPGLAGEQETQYF.

The chain carries TRBV9 and TRBJ2-7; 9 positions match TRBD1. With V trimmed by 3 bases and J by 6 bases, 7 bases remained unmatched. Germline V lookup: CDR1 SGDLS, CDR2 YYNGEE. This CDR3 is built from 14 residues. CDR3 in DNA: TGTGCCAGCAGCGATGGACAGGGGTTTCGCGAGCAGTACTTC. Translating it yields CASSDGQGFREQYF.

The chain combines TRBV5-1 with TRBJ1-2; 8 bases are a match to TRBD1. The V gene end was trimmed by 2 bases and the J gene end by 6 bases; junction bases not matched to a gene: 9. The CDR3 spans 15 residues. Germline CDR1 is SGHRS and CDR2 is YFSETQ. The chain's CDR3 is CASSFPGGVRDGYTF. CDR3 bases: TGCGCCAGCAGCTTTCCAGGGGGCGTCAGGGATGGCTACACCTTC.

There are a few counts of this clone. This chain joins TRBV11-2 and TRBJ2-5; TRBD1 matches at 9 bases. The germline gives CDR1 SGHAT, CDR2 FQNNGV. CDR3 length: 13 amino acids. V was pared by 5 bases and J by 6 bases, with 4 bases of the junction left unmatched. The CDR3 region has the DNA TGTGCCAGCAGCCCGGGACAGGGCCAGACCCAGTACTTC. It specifies CASSPGQGQTQYF.

V and J are TRBV6-1 and TRBJ1-5; possibly TRBD1 for D (5 bases). V lost 5 bases to trimming and J lost 11 bases, with 10 bases between them. CDR3 length: 11 residues. CDR1 MNHNS and CDR2 SASEGT come from the germline V gene. For the CDR3, the DNA is TGTGCCAGCAGTTCAGGGTCATCCCAGCATTTT. Its protein is CASSSGSSQHF.

The chain couples TRBV29-1 to TRBJ1-2, with D perhaps matching TRBD1 (5 bases). The CDR3 consists of 11 residues. V lost 0 bases to trimming and J lost 14 bases, with 13 bases between them. Germline values: CDR1 SQVTM, CDR2 ANQGSEA. The CDR3 bases are TGCAGCGTTGAAGAGAATAGGGGTCGTACCTTC. Its protein is CSVEENRGRTF.

The chain links TRBV7-2 to TRBJ2-1; TRBD2 aligns across 10 bases. The CDR3 has 15 residues. V lost 6 bases to trimming and J lost 4 bases; unmatched junction nucleotides: 6. From germline, CDR1 is SGHTA and CDR2 FQGNSA. CDR3 region: CASRQTSGAYNEQFF. As DNA, the CDR3 is TGTGCCAGCAGGCAAACTAGCGGGGCATACAATGAGCAGTTCTTC.

This chain joins TRBV2 and TRBJ2-5, with 12 bases matching TRBD2. V trimming: 0 bases; J trimming: 1 base; junction bases outside the gene matches: 9. This CDR3 region has 19 residues. From germline, CDR1 is SNHLY and CDR2 FYNNEI. CDR3 DNA sequence: TGTGCCAGCAGTGAAGCCTTTGGGCTAGCGGGGGGGCTCCAAGAGACCCAGTACTTC. This codes for CASSEAFGLAGGLQETQYF.

In this sample, this clone turned up a few times. This rearrangement joins TRBV5-6 to TRBJ2-2; 10 bases are a match to TRBD2. The CDR3 has 16 residues. V lost 5 bases and J lost 0; bases outside the gene matches: 4. Germline lookup yields CDR1 SGHDT and CDR2 YYEEEE. CDR3 bases: TGTGCCAGCAGTCACCTAGCGGGGGCGAACACCGGGGAGCTGTTTTTT. Protein product: CASSHLAGANTGELFF.

In its sample, this clone was seen once. V gene TRBV7-9 combines with J gene TRBJ1-5; no clear D. The CDR3 spans 17 residues. Trimming stripped 1 base from V and 4 bases from J, with 17 bases between. The germline V gene has CDR1 SEHNR and CDR2 FQNEAQ (reference sequence). The CDR3, as DNA: TGTGCCAGCAGCTTAGTGGGCACTGCTTCGCCGAATCAGCCCCAGCATTTT. This gives the protein CASSLVGTASPNQPQHF.

The chain combines TRBV5-6 with TRBJ2-1, with D unclear. Between the trimmed V and J ends, which lost 2 bases and 7 bases, there was a span of 7 bases. This CDR3 has 12 amino acids. Germline CDR1 reads SGHDT; CDR2 reads YYEEEE. The CDR3 is CASSFSGNEQFF. The DNA of the CDR3 is TGTGCCAGCAGCTTCTCGGGTAATGAGCAGTTCTTC.

V usage is TRBV29-1 and J usage is TRBJ1-1; maybe TRBD1 (6 bases). The CDR3 has 14 residues. Germline-derived CDR1 and CDR2 are SQVTM and ANQGSEA. V lost 5 bases to trimming and J lost 4 bases, with 17 bases between them. CDR3 sequence (DNA): TGCAGCGTTACCCCCACCCAGGGGCCCACTGAAGCTTTCTTT. This sequence encodes CSVTPTQGPTEAFF.

This clone was recorded only once. This chain joins TRBV11-2 and TRBJ2-2, with unresolved D. Germline V gives CDR1 SGHAT, CDR2 FQNNGV. The CDR3 contains 15 residues. The V end lost 0 bases, the J end lost 4 bases, and 9 bases lay between the germline ends. The CDR3 DNA reads TGTGCCAGCAGCTTAGAAAAGTTCGGCACCGGGGAGCTGTTTTTT. This gives the protein CASSLEKFGTGELFF.

The chain couples TRBV2 to TRBJ2-3; 12 bases fit TRBD2. V lost 8 bases and J lost 1; bases outside the gene matches: 4. The CDR3 spans 15 residues. The V gene's germline CDR1 is SNHLY and CDR2 FYNNEI. Here the CDR3 DNA reads TGTGCCAGCCAGAGACTAGCGGGAGGCACAGATACGCAGTATTTT. Translated, it gives CASQRLAGGTDTQYF.

V gene TRBV18 combines with J gene TRBJ1-2, with 7 nucleotides matching TRBD1. Per the germline V gene, CDR1 is KGHSH and CDR2 is LQKENI. The CDR3 runs 16 residues. The trim removed 3 bases at V and 6 bases at J, leaving 13 bases unmatched. In DNA, the CDR3 is TGTGCCAGCTCACCGTCCGCGGGACAGCAGACTGATGGCTACACCTTC. Amino acids: CASSPSAGQQTDGYTF.